There are a few counts of the clone carrying this T cell receptor beta chain. The sample belongs to a study of blood T cell repertoires in COVID-19. In the study overall: The origin of the acute and convalescent COVID-19 samples was the United States, Italy and Spain. Sample material is recorded as cDNA or gDNA derived from T cells, B-cell-depleted T cells, or PBMCs.

Generated by immunoSEQ multiplex PCR, the TCRdb table keeps only in-frame clones and is missing some. The table shows more than 110,000 clones, with 65% to 80% occurring only once. The CDR3 has 15 amino acids. Germline V gene data show CDR1 as MNHEY and CDR2 as SMNVEV (reference sequence). Trimming shortened V by 2 bases and J by 0 bases, and 11 bases separated the two germline ends. The V and J genes are TRBV27 and TRBJ2-7, with a tentative D call TRBD1 (6 bases). The sequenced sample was peripheral blood. The sequence derives from an older man with acute or convalescent COVID-19. CDR3 region: CASSLEGTSSYEQYF. CDR3 DNA sequence: TGTGCCAGCAGTTTAGAGGGGACAAGCTCCTACGAGCAGTACTTC.